This TCR beta chain was recorded in a study of T-cell reconstitution after alpha-beta-depleted transplantation in children. With respect to this clonotype: Its antigen is unidentified.

This sample's TCRbeta library carried unique molecular identifier barcodes. From the PCR reads, TCRdb called clonotypes with MiXCR, one entry per CDR3 protein. The sample has roughly 420,000 distinct CDR3 sequences, about 16% seen once. General study points: Alpha-beta T cells about two months after transplant reportedly derived from several hundred expanded graft clones.

V shed 4 bases, J shed 4 bases, and the junction held 6 bases outside the gene matches. The CDR3 covers 17 residues. In germline, CDR1 is SNHLY, CDR2 FYNNEI. This sequence joins TRBV2 and TRBJ2-6; 11 positions agree with TRBD1. Sequences were derived from PBMCs, mostly from graft donor cells, sampled 360 days after TCRalphabeta/CD19-depleted stem cell transplant. This clonotype originated in a boy less than two years old who had a stem cell transplant for Wiskott-Aldrich syndrome, so the T cells may come from the graft donor. DNA for the CDR3: TGTGCCAGCAGTGTCCGGACAGGGGGCGCCGGGGCCAACGTCCTGACTTTC. It translates to CASSVRTGGAGANVLTF.